The clone carrying this TCR beta chain was detected only a few times. What it recognizes is unknown. This record belongs to a study of spatial heterogeneity in lung cancer. The study's findings and limits: Ubiquitous expanded tumor TCRs were seen in blood more at resection than at follow-up.

Germline V gives CDR1 LNHDA, CDR2 SQIVND (reference sequence). The length of the CDR3 is 16 residues. Unmatched junction bases numbered 8, after V lost 9 bases and J lost 0 bases. Indicated time point: sample taken at primary tumor resection. Donors were approximately 70 untreated early-stage non-small cell lung cancer patients. In each case, whole RNA from tumor, nontumor lung or frozen PBMC was sequenced unsorted. Individual TCR cDNA molecules each bore their own unique molecular identifier. TCRdb processed the 5' RACE reads anew with MiXCR; each CDR3 protein has one entry. The sample has about 38,000 distinct CDR3 sequences; 5% to 5.5% are singletons.

This TCR derives from a female donor with early-stage non-small cell lung cancer. The gene calls are TRBV19 and TRBJ2-2; TRBD1 aligns across 9 bases. Sample: PBMCs, taken at surgery. CDR3 sequence: CASKTGGLPNTGELFF. In DNA, the CDR3 is TGTGCCAGCAAGACAGGGGGTCTTCCGAACACCGGGGAGCTGTTTTTT.